Included here is one TCR beta chain sequence, with context. Its antigen is not identified. The CDR3 is made up of 14 amino acids. The V end was cut by 3 bases, the J end by 7 bases, with 13 bases between. From germline, CDR1 is SGDLS and CDR2 YYNGEE. The assay was immunoSEQ multiplex PCR, and TCRdb's table has in-frame clones only and misses some. This sample carries 85,000 to 130,000 clones, approximately 86% of them seen once, and the ten largest clones take roughly 3.3%. This sample was taken from a study of T cell responses to AZD1222 COVID-19 vaccine. Overall study results and limits: Reportedly, nearly half the spike-specific TCRs target unmutated variant regions. Breadth and depth of Spike-specific TCRs rose after two AZD1222 doses. It was only after the peak T cell response that any repertoires were sampled.

The receptor comes from an adult who received the MenACWY meningococcal vaccine as a control. The sample consisted of peripheral blood, taken 28 days after the second dose of the MenACWY control vaccine. This chain connects TRBV9 to TRBJ1-4; TRBD1 is a possible D gene (5 bases). The CDR3 nucleotides read TGTGCCAGCAGCGGCCGGGACGAAGGTGAAAAACTGTTTTTT. Translation gives CASSGRDEGEKLFF. The whole variable domain, filled in from reference TRBV9 and TRBJ1-4, reads DSGVTQTPKHLITATGQRVTLRCSPRSGDLSVYWYQQSLDQGLQFLIQYYNGEERAKGNILERFSAQQFPDLHSELNLSSLELGDSALYFCASSGRDEGEKLFFGSGTQLSVL.